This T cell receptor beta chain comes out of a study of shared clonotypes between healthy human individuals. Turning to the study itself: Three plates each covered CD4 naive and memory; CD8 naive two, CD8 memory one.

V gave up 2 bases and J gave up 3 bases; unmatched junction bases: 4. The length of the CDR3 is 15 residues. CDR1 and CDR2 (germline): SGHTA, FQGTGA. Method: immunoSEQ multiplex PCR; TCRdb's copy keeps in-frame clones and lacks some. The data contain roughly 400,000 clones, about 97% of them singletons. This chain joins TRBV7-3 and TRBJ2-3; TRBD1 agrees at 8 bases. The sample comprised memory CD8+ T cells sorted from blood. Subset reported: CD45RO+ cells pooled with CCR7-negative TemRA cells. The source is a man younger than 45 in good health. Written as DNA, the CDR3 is TGTGCCAGCAGCTTACACCAGGGGGCGACAGATACGCAGTATTTT. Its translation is CASSLHQGATDTQYF.